This TCR beta chain is drawn from a study of blood T cell repertoires in COVID-19. Looking at the study overall: The United States, Italy and Spain supplied acute and convalescent COVID-19 samples.

Sequencing was performed with immunoSEQ multiplex PCR; in TCRdb, only in-frame clones are kept and a portion is missing. The repertoire holds 50,000 to 75,000 clones, with about 91% as singletons. The CDR3 is made up of 12 amino acids. Per germline, CDR1 GTSNPN and CDR2 SVGIG (reference sequence). The ends lost 7 bases at V and 6 bases at J; junction bases unmatched: 4. This clone occurred a few times. J is TRBJ1-5 and V is TRBV30; TRBD1 aligns across 9 bases. The sequence came from a man aged 50 to 60 with active COVID-19. Sequencing input: peripheral blood. The CDR3: CASGQGIQPQHF. The CDR3 bases are TGTGCCTCCGGACAGGGGATTCAGCCCCAGCATTTT. The full variable domain, in which reference TRBV30 and TRBJ1-5 provide the parts outside the CDR3, is SQTIHQWPATLVQPVGSPLSLECTVEGTSNPNLYWYRQAAGRGLQLLFYSVGIGQISSEVPQNLSASRPQDRQFILSSKKLLLSDSGFYLCASGQGIQPQHFGDGTRLSIL.